This entry is about one TCR beta chain. Its antigen is as yet unknown. The germline V and J ends were trimmed by 2 bases and 4 bases, with 20 bases remaining between them. Germline CDR1 reads SGHTA; CDR2 reads FQGNSA. The CDR3 loop spans 17 amino acids. Method: immunoSEQ multiplex PCR; TCRdb's copy keeps in-frame clones and lacks some. The sample yields 30,000 or so clones, about 81% seen once. The data stem from a study of STAT5B mutations in CD4+ large granular lymphocyte leukemia. Points from the study as a whole: Top patient clones used TRBV06 genes more often: 8/27 versus 2/35 in controls.

The TCR sequence derives from a human donor in good health. The sequencing input was CD4+ T cells from blood buffy coats. The chain joins TRBV7-2 to TRBJ1-2; weak D call: TRBD1 (5 bases). The CDR3 region has the DNA TGTGCCAGCAGCTTATTCGGGGCCCCAAACCCTGCCTATGGCTACACCTTC. The encoded protein is CASSLFGAPNPAYGYTF.